This paragraph covers one T cell receptor beta chain sequence. Its antigen is not identified. TCRdb independently ran MiXCR on the reads; one entry per CDR3 protein. The sample contains 400,000 or so distinct CDR3 sequences, roughly a third of which appear only once. V was shortened by 3 bases and J by 0 bases, with 8 bases between the two germline ends. From germline, CDR1 is MNHEY and CDR2 SMNVEV (reference sequence). The CDR3 has 14 amino acids. The sample comes from a study of T cell repertoires in cytomegalovirus infection. Overall study: Shared public TCR beta signatures pointed to both CMV infection and a matching HLA type.

Study-wide findings and caveats: CMV-specific TCR beta clonotypes restricted by HLA-C dominated the ex vivo response. Cumulated frequencies of public TCR beta families served to identify carriers of CMV plus the relevant HLA.

Sequencing input: PBMCs. This chain links TRBV27 with TRBJ2-5; the D is unclear. The sequence came from a human donor in good health (CMV status not recorded). Some clones in this sample may be carry-over from other donors' samples. The CDR3 loop is CASSFLTDQETQYF. In nucleotides, the CDR3 is TGTGCCAGCAGTTTCTTAACGGACCAAGAGACCCAGTACTTC.